This T cell receptor (beta chain) was identified in a study of blood T cell repertoires in COVID-19. Study in general: The United States, Italy and Spain supplied acute and convalescent COVID-19 samples. T cells, B-cell-depleted T cells, or PBMCs supplied cDNA or gDNA.

This clone has a single count. TCRdb's copy holds only in-frame clones and misses some; the assay was immunoSEQ multiplex PCR. Among some 180,000 clones listed, approximately 80% were seen once. CDR3 length equals 16 residues. V gave up 6 bases and J gave up 2 bases; unmatched junction bases: 13. The V gene's germline CDR1 is SQVTM and CDR2 ANQGSEA. The sequenced material came from peripheral blood. The TCR sequence derives from a woman between 45 and 65 years old with active or convalescent COVID-19. The genes are TRBV29-1 and TRBJ2-7; 10 bases are shared with TRBD2. CDR3 DNA sequence: TGCAGCGTCCATCTCACTAGCGGGATTGGGACCTACGAGCAGTACTTC. Its translation is CSVHLTSGIGTYEQYF.